A single sample gave rise to the 31 T cell receptor beta chains below, sequenced in a study of T-cell reconstitution after alpha-beta-depleted transplantation in children (dated by TCRdb to about 2016). Receptor libraries were prepared by PCR. The sample was run on an Illumina HiSeq 2500. TCR libraries were prepared with molecular barcoding, using unique molecular identifiers to normalize TCRbeta repertoire quantification. TCRdb reprocessing: public reads trimmed at Q25 with fastp, clones called with MiXCR, in-frame beta chains kept. Rows merge per CDR3 protein into single entries with the most common DNA and genes. The sample table shows 780,000 or so distinct CDR3 sequences, and roughly 15% are seen once. The ten largest clones add up to about 5% of the sample. The label giving this sample's treatment or condition can be read as: allogeneic hematopoietic cell transplantation with graft depleted of TCRalphabeta T cells and CD19 B cells.

The sample here was PBMCs, mostly from graft donor cells, taken 360 days after TCRalphabeta/CD19-depleted stem cell transplant. All receptors derive from a male patient younger than 18 who had a stem cell transplant for acute lymphoblastic leukemia, so the T cells may come from the graft donor.

This clonotype has more than one count but fewer than ten. The chain employs TRBV5-8 and TRBJ2-7, with no clear D. The V end lost 1 base, the J end lost 6 bases, and 11 bases lay between the germline ends. The germline gives CDR1 SGHTS, CDR2 YDEGEE. This CDR3 has 13 residues. CDR3 amino acids: CASSLSTPAEQYF. The CDR3 nucleotides read TGTGCCAGCAGCTTGAGTACGCCGGCCGAGCAGTACTTC.

The rearrangement joins TRBV11-2 to TRBJ2-7; D gene uncertain. Per the germline V gene, CDR1 is SGHAT and CDR2 is FQNNGV. Trimming shortened V by 4 bases and J by 0 bases, and 22 bases separated the two germline ends. There are 18 residues in the CDR3. The DNA of the CDR3 is TGTGCCAGCAGCTCACAATTCCCCGACGTCTTGAGCTCCTACGAGCAGTACTTC. It encodes CASSSQFPDVLSSYEQYF.

This clonotype was seen at least ten times. The V call is TRBV12-3 or TRBV12-4, the J call TRBJ1-1; TRBD1 matches 10 bases. The CDR3 runs to 15 residues. After removal of 5 bases from V and 4 bases from J, the junction contained 7 bases not matched to a gene. The CDR3 DNA is TGTGCCAGCAGTCCGAGGACAGGGGGAGGCACTGAAGCTTTCTTT. Protein sequence: CASSPRTGGGTEAFF.

This clonotype was observed a handful of times. This chain links TRBV12-3 or TRBV12-4 with TRBJ2-1; tentative D call: TRBD2 (6 bases). This CDR3 region has 15 residues. Trimming shortened V by 3 bases and J by 8 bases, and 17 bases separated the two germline ends. CDR3 sequence (DNA): TGTGCCAGCAGTTTGGGCGGGATAAGAAGTTATGAGCAGTTCTTC. This sequence encodes CASSLGGIRSYEQFF.

The chain joins TRBV12-3 or TRBV12-4 to TRBJ1-1, with a weak D call TRBD1 (5 bases). The V end was cut by 3 bases, the J end by 6 bases, with 17 bases between. This CDR3 contains 15 residues. CDR3 sequence: CASSFSGREYPEAFF. In nucleotides, the CDR3 is TGTGCCAGCAGTTTCAGCGGCAGGGAGTACCCTGAAGCTTTCTTT.

The chain couples TRBV9 to TRBJ2-1; the match to TRBD2 covers 9 bases. The V gene end was trimmed by 0 bases and the J gene end by 6 bases; junction bases not matched to a gene: 4. Looked up from germline, CDR1 is SGDLS and CDR2 is YYNGEE. The CDR3 length is 15 residues. CDR3 DNA sequence: TGTGCCAGCAGCGTAGGACGGCGGGAGGGCAATGAGCAGTTCTTC. It translates to CASSVGRREGNEQFF.

This chain joins TRBV18 and TRBJ2-6, with D unclear. The CDR3 contains 14 residues. Between the trimmed V and J ends, which lost 1 base and 1 base, there was a span of 2 bases. The germline V gene has CDR1 KGHSH and CDR2 LQKENI. CDR3 DNA sequence: TGTGCCAGCTCACCACGATCTGGGGCCAACGTCCTGACTTTC. Translation gives CASSPRSGANVLTF.

J is TRBJ2-1 and V is TRBV4-2; D remains ambiguous. V lost 3 bases and J 4 bases, leaving 16 bases between the germline ends. The V gene's germline CDR1 is LGHNA and CDR2 YNFKEQ. The CDR3 consists of 16 residues. The CDR3, as DNA: TGTGCCAGCAGCCATACCTCCAACCGACCATACAATGAGCAGTTCTTC. Its protein is CASSHTSNRPYNEQFF.

This clonotype was seen a handful of times. The V and J genes are TRBV13 and TRBJ1-1; D uncertain. V lost 5 bases to trimming and J lost 3 bases, with 10 bases between them. This CDR3 region has 13 residues. The germline gives CDR1 PRHDT, CDR2 FYEKMQ (reference sequence). CDR3 residues: CASSPRIYTEAFF. The CDR3 DNA follows: TGTGCCAGCAGCCCTCGGATCTACACTGAAGCTTTCTTT.

The rearrangement links TRBV2 to TRBJ2-7; no firm D call. V lost 7 bases and J 0 bases, leaving 13 bases between the germline ends. The CDR3 contains 14 residues. Germline-derived CDR1 and CDR2 are SNHLY and FYNNEI. For the CDR3, the DNA is TGTGCCAGCACGAAATTTGGGGTCTCCTACGAGCAGTACTTC. Translated, it gives CASTKFGVSYEQYF.

In its sample, this clonotype was seen a few times. This rearrangement joins TRBV5-1 to TRBJ2-1, with TRBD2 matching over 9 bases. The length of the CDR3 is 17 residues. Germline CDR1 SGHRS, CDR2 YFSETQ. The ends lost 0 bases at V and 10 bases at J; junction bases unmatched: 14. The CDR3 nucleotides are TGCGCCAGCAGCTTGGTCCCCCTAGCTAGCGGGAAAAACGAGCAGTTCTTC. The encoded protein is CASSLVPLASGKNEQFF.

This clonotype was found many times. The CDR3 DNA reads TGCGCCAGCAGCTGGGAGGGCTACAATGAGCAGTTCTTC. Translated, it gives CASSWEGYNEQFF. The chain is built from TRBV5-1 and TRBJ2-1; TRBD2 matches 7 bases. This CDR3 contains 13 residues. CDR1 is SGHRS and CDR2 is YFSETQ in the germline V gene. The trim removed 3 bases at V and 3 bases at J, leaving 0 bases unmatched.

The V call is TRBV12-3 or TRBV12-4, the J call TRBJ1-4; no firm D call. V lost 7 bases and J 10 bases, leaving 16 bases between the germline ends. The CDR3 totals 13 residues. The CDR3 DNA reads TGTGCCAGCACCTCCAACAGTCGCGGAAAACTGTTTTTT. This gives the protein CASTSNSRGKLFF.

This clonotype was counted only a few times. The rearrangement links TRBV5-5 to TRBJ1-1; no reliable D call. Per the germline V gene, CDR1 is SGHKS and CDR2 is YYEKEE (reference sequence). Trimming removed 4 bases from V and 6 bases from J, with 13 bases in between. The CDR3 is 13 amino acids. The CDR3 sequence: CASSPRLGPEAFF. In nucleotides, the CDR3 is TGTGCCAGCAGCCCCAGGTTAGGACCTGAAGCTTTCTTT.

This clonotype was seen only a few times. This chain uses TRBV10-1 with TRBJ2-1, with 8 bases fitting TRBD2. Germline trimming cut 0 bases from V and 10 bases from J; bases unmatched to any gene: 8. The CDR3 spans 15 residues. Germline values: CDR1 WNHNN, CDR2 SYGVQD (reference sequence). The CDR3 spells CASSESLAGLGEQFF. CDR3 in DNA: TGCGCCAGCAGTGAGTCATTAGCGGGACTGGGGGAGCAGTTCTTC.

The V gene is TRBV2, the J gene TRBJ2-7; possible D gene TRBD1, 6 bases. Looked up from germline, CDR1 is SNHLY and CDR2 is FYNNEI. This CDR3 spans 13 amino acids. Trimming stripped 1 base from V and 9 bases from J, with 13 bases between. The CDR3 region is CASSEEGTSPQYF. CDR3 DNA sequence: TGTGCCAGCAGTGAAGAAGGGACATCTCCGCAGTACTTC. Based on the CDR3 plus reference TRBV2 and TRBJ2-7, the full variable domain is EPEVTQTPSHQVTQMGQEVILRCVPISNHLYFYWYRQILGQKVEFLVSFYNNEISEKSEIFDDQFSVERPDGSNFTLKIRSTKLEDSAMYFCASSEEGTSPQYFGPGTRLTVT.

The genes are TRBV10-3 and TRBJ2-3; tentatively, D is TRBD2 (6 bases). Germline V lookup: CDR1 ENHRY, CDR2 SYGVKD. With 4 bases removed from V and 1 base from J, the gap between germline ends came to 9 bases. The CDR3 length is 14 residues. CDR3 sequence (DNA): TGTGCCATCAGTGCGGGAGAAGGCACAGATACGCAGTATTTT. Its protein is CAISAGEGTDTQYF.

The sample holds many counts of this clonotype. One end of the junction is discordant with germline, which a read error may explain. The rearrangement joins TRBV4-1 to TRBJ2-1; 11 bases fit TRBD2. The CDR3 totals 15 residues. The germline CDR1 and CDR2 sequences are MGHRA and YSYEKL. This CDR3 reads CASSRTSGGYNEQFF. The CDR3 nucleotides read TGTGCCAGCAGCCGCACTAGCGGGGGATACAATGAGCAGTTCTTC.

This clonotype was picked up a small number of times. This chain links TRBV3-1 with TRBJ1-1; weak D call: TRBD1 (6 bases). This CDR3 has 14 amino acids. The germline V and J ends were trimmed by 3 bases and 4 bases, with 12 bases remaining between them. The germline V gene encodes CDR1 LGHDT and CDR2 YNNKEL (reference sequence). CDR3 sequence reads: CASSHSTGITEAFF. The CDR3 nucleotides are TGTGCCAGCAGCCATTCTACAGGGATCACTGAAGCTTTCTTT.

The rearrangement joins TRBV5-6 to TRBJ2-1, with D possibly TRBD1 on 6 matching bases. V was clipped by 4 bases and J by 1 base, with 27 bases between them. Germline CDR1 reads SGHDT; CDR2 reads YYEEEE. The CDR3 is 20 residues long. DNA for the CDR3: TGTGCCAGCAGCGCCTTGACAGGCGGGTTAGGGGGTCGGTCCTACAATGAGCAGTTCTTC. This codes for CASSALTGGLGGRSYNEQFF.

V gene TRBV6-5 combines with J gene TRBJ2-3, with 7 nucleotides matching TRBD2. The CDR3 length is 15 residues. Trimming at V came to 4 bases and at J to 8 bases, leaving 12 bases not matched to a gene. CDR1 and CDR2 (germline): MNHEY, SVGAGI. CDR3 region: CASSSLAGGSGTQYF. CDR3 DNA sequence: TGTGCCAGCAGTTCCTTAGCGGGTGGGAGTGGTACGCAGTATTTT.

This clonotype has a handful of counts. CDR3 region: CSFWGQQETQYF. In DNA, the CDR3 is TGCAGCTTTTGGGGACAGCAAGAGACCCAGTACTTC. The chain links TRBV29-1 to TRBJ2-5; TRBD1 matches 7 bases. From germline, CDR1 is SQVTM and CDR2 ANQGSEA. After removal of 8 bases from V and 2 bases from J, the junction contained 5 bases not matched to a gene. CDR3 length equals 12 residues.

The chain is built from TRBV5-1 and TRBJ2-7, with 8 bases identical to TRBD2. J gave up 3 bases and V 3 bases, and 5 bases lay outside the gene matches. Germline CDR1 is SGHRS and CDR2 is YFSETQ. CDR3 length equals 14 residues. The CDR3 DNA follows: TGCGCCAGCAGCTCAGAAAGCGGGAGCTACGAGCAGTACTTC. This gives the protein CASSSESGSYEQYF.

This clonotype was counted many times. The DNA of the CDR3 is TGCAGTGCGATCACTAGCGGGAGCGTTACGCAGTATTTT. This sequence encodes CSAITSGSVTQYF. This chain joins TRBV20-1 and TRBJ2-3, with 11 nucleotides matching TRBD2. Trimming cost V 6 bases and J 8 bases; bases outside gene matches: 7. Germline lookup yields CDR1 DFQATT and CDR2 SNEGSKA (reference sequence). This CDR3 has 13 residues.

DNA for the CDR3: TGTGCCATTGATAGCGGGAGGCCCAACACCGGGGAGCTGTTTTTT. Translation gives CAIDSGRPNTGELFF. The rearrangement uses TRBV7-8 and TRBJ2-2, with 10 bases fitting TRBD2. This CDR3 contains 15 residues. The ends lost 10 bases at V and 2 bases at J; junction bases unmatched: 7. CDR1 is SGHVS, CDR2 FQNEAQ, per germline.

The rearrangement uses TRBV25-1 and TRBJ2-1, with 7 bases identical to TRBD1. Germline CDR1 and CDR2: MGHDK and SYGVNS. The CDR3 spans 15 residues. The V segment lost 4 bases and the J segment 6 bases; nucleotides outside the gene matches: 9. The CDR3: CASSAFGTDPNEQFF. The CDR3 nucleotides are TGTGCCAGCAGTGCCTTCGGGACAGACCCCAATGAGCAGTTCTTC. The variable domain in full, with the rest retrieved from reference TRBV25-1 and TRBJ2-1, is EADIYQTPRYLVIGTGKKITLECSQTMGHDKMYWYQQDPGMELHLIHYSYGVNSTEKGDLSSESTVSRIRTEHFPLTLESARPSHTSQYLCASSAFGTDPNEQFFGPGTRLTVL.

This clonotype has more than one count but fewer than ten. This chain joins TRBV24-1 and TRBJ2-1; D possibly corresponds to TRBD1 (6 bases). Germline CDR1 KGHDR, CDR2 SFDVKD. CDR3 length: 16 residues. V was trimmed by 1 base and J by 1 base, leaving 10 bases between them. The CDR3 is CATSDFTGKSYNEQFF. The CDR3 nucleotides are TGTGCCACCAGTGATTTTACAGGGAAGTCCTACAATGAGCAGTTCTTC.

This clonotype was observed a handful of times. The chain employs TRBV3-1 and TRBJ2-3; 9 nucleotides line up with TRBD1. Germline assignment: CDR1 LGHDT and CDR2 YNNKEL (reference sequence). V was pared by 2 bases and J by 4 bases, with 4 bases of the junction left unmatched. CDR3 length: 15 residues. This chain's CDR3 is CASSQPGTGSDTQYF. The CDR3 bases are TGTGCCAGCAGCCAACCCGGGACAGGGTCAGATACGCAGTATTTT.

This clonotype appeared many times. The gene calls are TRBV7-3 and TRBJ2-1; 9 bases line up with TRBD2. The V and J ends lost 0 bases and 4 bases, in that order; junction bases with no gene match: 13. This CDR3 is built from 19 residues. CDR1 and CDR2 (germline): SGHTA, FQGTGA. CDR3 protein: CASSLTPRLAGLRYNEQFF. CDR3 nucleotide sequence: TGTGCCAGCAGCTTAACTCCTCGGCTAGCGGGGTTAAGGTACAATGAGCAGTTCTTC.

V is TRBV11-2 and J is TRBJ2-5; the D gene could be TRBD1 or TRBD2 (5 bases each). Deletions cut 3 bases from V and 3 bases from J, with 14 bases between. Germline V gene data show CDR1 as SGHAT and CDR2 as FQNNGV. The CDR3 contains 15 residues. Here the CDR3 DNA reads TGTGCCAGCAGCTTTCGTTGGGGGAATAAAGAGACCCAGTACTTC. This codes for CASSFRWGNKETQYF.

J is TRBJ2-7 and V is TRBV3-1; 15 positions match TRBD2. The germline gives CDR1 LGHDT, CDR2 YNNKEL (reference sequence). V lost 11 bases and J lost 0; bases outside the gene matches: 17. CDR3 length: 19 residues. In nucleotides, the CDR3 is TGTGCCTCCTCCAAGCAGGCCGGGACTAGCGGGGGGACCTCCTACGAGCAGTACTTC. This codes for CASSKQAGTSGGTSYEQYF.